The 2 T cell receptor beta chains below all came from one sample that was sequenced in a study of PD-L1 blockade in urothelial cancer (dated by TCRdb to 2016 to 2017). Library preparation used the immunoSEQ multiplex PCR assay. Not all clones reach the TCRdb copy of this immuneACCESS table, which keeps in-frame sequences only. Checked studies attribute under half of the gap to unresolved V genes and leave the rest unexplained. The sample table holds tens of thousands of clones, of which roughly 87% were seen once. The top ten clones comprise 6% to 9% of the sample. The sample here was PBMCs, taken around atezolizumab (anti-PD-L1) treatment. Every receptor here comes from a man in his 60s with urothelial cancer.

This sequence joins TRBV6-5 and TRBJ1-5; 7 positions agree with TRBD1. The CDR3 length is 15 residues. The J segment lost 3 bases and the V segment lost 5 bases, leaving 7 bases of the junction unmatched. Germline CDR1 reads MNHEY; CDR2 reads SVGAGI. In DNA, the CDR3 is TGTGCCAGCAGTAGTCTCACAGGGGTCAATCAGCCCCAGCATTTT. Protein product: CASSSLTGVNQPQHF.

The chain combines TRBV7-2 with TRBJ2-3; a possible D gene is TRBD2 (5 bases). CDR3 length: 15 residues. Trimming cost V 5 bases and J 0 bases, with 12 bases left between them. Germline CDR1 SGHTA, CDR2 FQGNSA. In DNA, the CDR3 is TGTGCCAGCAGCCCAAGCGGAACTAGCACAGATACGCAGTATTTT. Protein sequence: CASSPSGTSTDTQYF.